The present T cell receptor beta chain was sequenced within a study of spatial heterogeneity in lung cancer. The time point denotes: sample taken at primary tumor resection. Whole RNA came from tumor, nontumor lung or frozen PBMC and was sequenced without being sorted. This CDR3 has 13 residues. CDR1 SGHTA and CDR2 FQGNSA come from the germline V gene. The V end was cut by 2 bases, the J end by 6 bases, with 11 bases between. Single TCR cDNA molecules each had their own unique molecular identifier. One entry per CDR3 protein, called by TCRdb with MiXCR from the 5' RACE reads. The sample yields some 47,000 distinct CDR3 sequences, 6% to 9.5% seen once.

The J gene is TRBJ2-7, the V gene TRBV7-2; D may correspond to TRBD1 or TRBD2 (6 bases each). This TCR came from a female donor with early-stage non-small cell lung cancer. The starting material was PBMCs, obtained at surgery. CDR3 amino acids: CASSLRGRGEQYF. The DNA for the CDR3 is TGTGCCAGCAGCTTACGGGGGCGGGGCGAGCAGTACTTC. The complete variable domain, with remaining parts taken from reference TRBV7-2 and TRBJ2-7, reads GAGVSQSPSNKVTEKGKDVELRCDPISGHTALYWYRQSLGQGLEFLIYFQGNSAPDKSGLPSDRFSAERTGGSVSTLTIQRTQQEDSAVYLCASSLRGRGEQYFGPGTRLTVT.